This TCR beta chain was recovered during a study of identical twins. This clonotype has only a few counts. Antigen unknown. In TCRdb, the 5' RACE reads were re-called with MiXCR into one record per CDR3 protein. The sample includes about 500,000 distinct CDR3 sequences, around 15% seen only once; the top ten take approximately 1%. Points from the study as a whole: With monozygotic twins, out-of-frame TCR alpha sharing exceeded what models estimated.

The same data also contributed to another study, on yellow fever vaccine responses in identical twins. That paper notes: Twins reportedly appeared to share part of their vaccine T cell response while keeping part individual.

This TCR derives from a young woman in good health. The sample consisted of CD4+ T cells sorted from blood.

The CDR3 sequence is CASSFNWEETQYF. DNA for the CDR3: TGTGCCAGCAGTTTCAACTGGGAAGAGACCCAGTACTTC. This sequence joins TRBV27 and TRBJ2-5; D not resolved. Germline CDR1 MNHEY, CDR2 SMNVEV (reference sequence). The CDR3 has 13 residues. Trimming cost V 3 bases and J 3 bases, with 8 bases left between them.